This T cell receptor beta chain was identified in a study of OX40 agonist ivuxolimab in advanced cancers. Clones were read by immunoSEQ multiplex PCR, and TCRdb kept only the in-frame ones, dropping some. The table lists approximately 73,000 clones, 70% to 90% of them singletons. The sequence came from an adult with an advanced solid tumor such as melanoma, head and neck, liver or kidney cancer. The sample consisted of CD4+ or CD8+ T cells sorted from blood, taken in a trial of the OX40 agonist ivuxolimab.

CDR3 in DNA: TGTGCTAGTGGTTTGGGGCAGGGGGCTGGCTACGAGCAGTACTTC. Amino acids: CASGLGQGAGYEQYF. The chain joins TRBV12-5 to TRBJ2-7, with 8 positions matching TRBD1. CDR3 length: 15 amino acids. J gave up 3 bases and V 1 base, and 5 bases lay outside the gene matches. Germline V CDR1 and CDR2: LGHNT, FRNRAP.